The 25 T cell receptor beta chains presented below share a single source sample, sequenced in a study of cytomegalovirus exposure and HLA in healthy donors. The study ran its PCR with 60 Vbeta and 13 Jbeta primers. Repertoires were generated with immunoSEQ multiplex PCR, while TCRdb's copy carries only in-frame clones and drops some. The sample includes some 160,000 clones, around four fifths of them seen just once. Specimen: PBMCs. All receptors come from a boy aged 2 to 10 in good health and CMV-seronegative.

The chain has TRBV7-6 and TRBJ2-3; 11 bases agree with TRBD2. CDR3 length: 16 residues. J was trimmed by 3 bases and V by 4 bases; bases with no gene match: 6. Germline V gives CDR1 SGHVS, CDR2 FNYEAQ. The chain's CDR3 is CASSSIAGGPTDTQYF. The CDR3 coding sequence is TGTGCCAGCAGCTCGATAGCGGGAGGGCCTACAGATACGCAGTATTTT.

The chain uses TRBV4-2 and TRBJ1-4, with 7 bases that match TRBD1. V trimming: 3 bases; J trimming: 5 bases; junction bases outside the gene matches: 9. The germline V gene has CDR1 LGHNA and CDR2 YNFKEQ. CDR3 size: 16 residues. The CDR3 reads CASSQTGQDRNEKLFF. In DNA form, the CDR3 reads TGTGCCAGCAGCCAGACCGGACAGGACCGCAATGAAAAACTGTTTTTT.

The V gene is TRBV18, the J gene TRBJ2-2; possibly TRBD1 for D (5 bases). Trimming removed 1 base from V and 3 bases from J, with 18 bases in between. CDR1 and CDR2 (germline): KGHSH, LQKENI. The CDR3 covers 18 residues. This chain's CDR3 is CASSPLTAFRADTGELFF. The CDR3, as DNA: TGTGCCAGCTCACCACTGACAGCTTTTCGGGCCGACACCGGGGAGCTGTTTTTT.

In nucleotides, the CDR3 is TGTGCCAGCAGCCTACAGGGCCCCAACTACGAGCAGTACTTC. Translation: CASSLQGPNYEQYF. V is TRBV11-2 and J is TRBJ2-7, with D perhaps matching TRBD1 (6 bases). The V and J ends lost 5 bases and 3 bases respectively, with 14 bases between them. Germline lookup yields CDR1 SGHAT and CDR2 FQNNGV. The CDR3 runs 14 residues.

The J gene is TRBJ2-1, the V gene TRBV7-2; TRBD1 might be the D (6 bases). Trimming took off 10 bases at V and 0 bases at J, with 19 bases between the two ends. Per the germline V gene, CDR1 is SGHTA and CDR2 is FQGNSA. This CDR3 is 16 amino acids long. CDR3 nucleotide sequence: TGTGCCACCCAGGGGAGAGGAATGGGCTCCTACAATGAGCAGTTCTTC. Its translation: CATQGRGMGSYNEQFF. Based on the CDR3 plus reference TRBV7-2 and TRBJ2-1, the full variable domain is GAGVSQSPSNKVTEKGKDVELRCDPISGHTALYWYRQSLGQGLEFLIYFQGNSAPDKSGLPSDRFSAERTGGSVSTLTIQRTQQEDSAVYLCATQGRGMGSYNEQFFGPGTRLTVL.

Turning to this clone: The junction departs from germline at one end; a sequencing error may be responsible. The rearrangement joins TRBV18 to TRBJ1-1, with a tentative D call TRBD1 (5 bases). CDR3 size: 14 residues. Germline V gene lookup returns CDR1 KGHSH and CDR2 LQKENI. DNA for the CDR3: TGTGCCAGCTCGCCACTCACAGGGAACACTGAAGCTTTCTTT. Translating gives CASSPLTGNTEAFF.

This chain joins TRBV6-1 and TRBJ1-1; TRBD1 might be the D (5 bases). V lost 4 bases, J lost 6 bases, and 18 bases lay in between. The germline V gene encodes CDR1 MNHNS and CDR2 SASEGT. There are 15 residues in the CDR3. In DNA form, the CDR3 reads TGTGCCAGCAGTGTGCTCGCAGGGTCACCAGCTGAAGCTTTCTTT. Encoded protein: CASSVLAGSPAEAFF.

This clone was detected only a few times. The chain combines TRBV5-1 with TRBJ2-7; 7 nucleotides align to TRBD2. Germline trimming cut 2 bases from V and 0 bases from J; bases unmatched to any gene: 5. CDR3 length: 15 residues. The germline V gene has CDR1 SGHRS and CDR2 YFSETQ. The CDR3 loop is CASSFLRGSSYEQYF. CDR3 nucleotides: TGCGCCAGCAGCTTCTTGCGGGGGAGCTCCTACGAGCAGTACTTC.

This chain connects TRBV6-1 to TRBJ2-3; 11 bases are a match to TRBD2. Germline values: CDR1 MNHNS, CDR2 SASEGT. With 7 bases clipped from V and 1 base from J, the junction kept 4 bases outside the gene matches. This CDR3 is built from 15 residues. The CDR3 region has the DNA TGTGCCAGCACCCCACTAGCGGGGGGCACAGATACGCAGTATTTT. This codes for CASTPLAGGTDTQYF.

The chain employs TRBV9 and TRBJ2-7, with D uncertain. Trimming left V 0 bases short and J 6 bases short, with 13 bases between. From germline, CDR1 is SGDLS and CDR2 YYNGEE. There are 14 residues in the CDR3. The CDR3 bases are TGTGCCAGCAGCGTAGATCTCCGGTTGAGCGAGCAGTACTTC. This sequence encodes CASSVDLRLSEQYF.

The genes are TRBV11-3 and TRBJ2-5; 10 nucleotides align to TRBD2. The end of the DNA fits TRBJ2-7 better, so the J call may be wrong. The CDR3 is 17 amino acids. The germline V gene has CDR1 SGHNT and CDR2 YENEEA. The CDR3 coding sequence is TGTGCCAGCAGCTTAGTTCTAGCGGGAGTATATTTTGGCGAGCAGTACTTC. Translating gives CASSLVLAGVYFGEQYF.

The table lists this clone with a few counts. The chain recombines TRBV5-1 with TRBJ2-3, with TRBD2 identical over 7 bases. The CDR3 is made up of 15 amino acids. Germline V CDR1 and CDR2: SGHRS, YFSETQ. V was pared by 2 bases and J by 0 bases, with 3 bases of the junction left unmatched. CDR3 amino acids: CASSFRDYSTDTQYF. CDR3 DNA sequence: TGCGCCAGCAGCTTCCGGGACTACAGCACAGATACGCAGTATTTT.

V is TRBV15 and J is TRBJ2-7, with TRBD2 identical over 9 bases. V lost 0 bases, J lost 0 bases, and 6 bases stayed unmatched. Looked up from germline, CDR1 is LNHNV and CDR2 is YYDKDF (reference sequence). The CDR3 loop spans 17 amino acids. CDR3 region: CATSRDIAGVSSYEQYF. The CDR3 DNA sequence: TGTGCCACCAGCAGAGATATAGCGGGGGTGAGCTCCTACGAGCAGTACTTC.

This clone was seen only a few times. The rearrangement links TRBV9 to TRBJ1-5; TRBD1 matches at 10 bases. CDR1 and CDR2 (germline): SGDLS, YYNGEE. The CDR3 extends over 16 amino acids. V dropped 3 bases and J dropped 0; count of bases not matched to a gene: 3. CDR3 protein: CASSAGQGDSNQPQHF. As DNA, the CDR3 is TGTGCCAGCAGCGCCGGACAGGGGGATAGCAATCAGCCCCAGCATTTT.

This chain links TRBV6-5 with TRBJ2-5; 7 bases are a match to TRBD2. This CDR3 is 14 amino acids long. Germline CDR1 reads MNHEY; CDR2 reads SVGAGI. V was pared by 6 bases and J by 0 bases, with 4 bases of the junction left unmatched. CDR3 amino acids: CASRYGRNQETQYF. The CDR3 DNA is TGTGCCAGCAGATACGGGAGGAACCAAGAGACCCAGTACTTC.

This chain links TRBV28 with TRBJ1-4; maybe TRBD1 (6 bases). This CDR3 has 15 residues. Germline V gene lookup returns CDR1 MDHEN and CDR2 SYDVKM. Trimming stripped 5 bases from V and 4 bases from J, with 14 bases between. The CDR3 reads CASSLPQGINEKLFF. The CDR3 region has the DNA TGTGCCAGCAGTCTCCCACAGGGAATTAATGAAAAACTGTTTTTT.

This sequence joins TRBV7-2 and TRBJ2-7, with 8 bases that match TRBD1. The CDR3 spans 14 residues. Germline lookup yields CDR1 SGHTA and CDR2 FQGNSA. V trimming: 5 bases; J trimming: 3 bases; junction bases outside the gene matches: 6. CDR3 amino acids: CASSRGQVDYEQYF. As DNA, the CDR3 is TGTGCCAGCAGCCGGGGACAGGTCGACTACGAGCAGTACTTC.

CDR3 DNA: TGTGCCAGCAGTTCTGACTCATCGCTCTATGGCTACACCTTC. Amino acid sequence: CASSSDSSLYGYTF. This chain uses TRBV27 with TRBJ1-2; D remains ambiguous. Trimming pared 4 bases from V and 4 bases from J, leaving 13 bases between. The length of the CDR3 is 14 residues. Germline values: CDR1 MNHEY, CDR2 SMNVEV (reference sequence).

The J gene is TRBJ2-5, the V gene TRBV27; no clear D. The DNA end is more similar to TRBJ2-7, so the J call may be wrong. This CDR3 comprises 14 residues. From germline, CDR1 is MNHEY and CDR2 SMNVEV (reference sequence). The DNA of the CDR3 is TGTGCCAGCAATTCGGGTGGTAGAACCTACGAGCAGTACTTC. It translates to CASNSGGRTYEQYF.

V and J are TRBV6-5 and TRBJ1-2, with TRBD1 matching over 9 bases. CDR3 length: 12 residues. Losses at the gene ends were 5 bases for V and 8 bases for J; bases not matched to a gene: 3. The germline V gene has CDR1 MNHEY and CDR2 SVGAGI. In nucleotides, the CDR3 is TGTGCCAGCAGTAACAGGGGGCGCGGCTACACCTTC. Residues: CASSNRGRGYTF.

This clone was seen only a few times. The chain carries TRBV18 and TRBJ1-5; 10 nucleotides agree with TRBD1. The CDR3 totals 19 residues. Germline assignment: CDR1 KGHSH and CDR2 LQKENI. After removal of 5 bases from V and 0 bases from J, the junction contained 13 bases not matched to a gene. CDR3 amino acids: CASSGLPGQGSYSNQPQHF. The CDR3, as DNA: TGTGCCAGCTCAGGGCTCCCGGGACAGGGGTCCTATAGCAATCAGCCCCAGCATTTT.

The chain combines TRBV6-1 with TRBJ1-1; tentative D call: TRBD1 (6 bases). This CDR3 is 14 amino acids long. The germline V and J ends were trimmed by 7 bases and 1 base, with 13 bases remaining between them. CDR1 is MNHNS and CDR2 is SASEGT in the germline V gene. The CDR3 reads CASTRGGTNTEAFF. CDR3 in DNA: TGTGCCAGCACCCGAGGGGGAACGAACACTGAAGCTTTCTTT.

The V gene is TRBV9, the J gene TRBJ1-2; D ambiguous. The ends were cut back, 6 bases at V and 6 bases at J, with 9 bases in the middle. The CDR3 spans 11 residues. CDR1 and CDR2 from the germline V gene are SGDLS and YYNGEE. For the CDR3, the DNA is TGTGCCAGCAATAACAGAAATGGCTACACCTTC. This gives the protein CASNNRNGYTF.

The CDR3 sequence: CASSLRTGGLREKLFF. As DNA, the CDR3 is TGTGCCAGCAGTTTAAGGACAGGGGGGCTGCGTGAAAAACTGTTTTTT. V is TRBV28 and J is TRBJ1-4; 10 positions match TRBD1. Germline V gene lookup returns CDR1 MDHEN and CDR2 SYDVKM. This CDR3 contains 16 residues. V was pared by 2 bases and J by 7 bases, with 7 bases of the junction left unmatched.

CDR3 DNA sequence: TGTGCCAGCAGTTACGGCACTGCCGGGGGGGCGCAGTATTTT. Residues: CASSYGTAGGAQYF. The rearrangement joins TRBV6-5 to TRBJ2-3; 8 bases are shared with TRBD2. Germline trimming cut 2 bases from V and 10 bases from J; bases unmatched to any gene: 8. Germline CDR1 reads MNHEY; CDR2 reads SVGAGI. This CDR3 has 14 residues.